This TCR beta chain is from a study of T cells expressing NK-cell markers (dated by TCRdb to the early 2020s). Regarding the research as a whole: Eight donors provided sorted CD3+CD56+NKG2C+, CD3+CD56+NKG2C- and CD3+CD56-NKG2C+ T-cell subsets, whose TCR beta-chain repertoires were profiled. Of the eight sequenced donors, seven were found to be HCMV-seropositive and one was found to be HCMV-seronegative. The eight sequenced donors were randomly selected healthy volunteers, three men and five women. Sequencing of the libraries produced 2 x 150 bp reads on Illumina HiSeq 2000/2500, MiSeq or NextSeq.

To determine HCMV serostatus, a commercial ELISA kit was used to detect HCMV-specific IgG in serum. Ficoll density gradient centrifugation was used to isolate peripheral blood mononuclear cells from blood. As concerns this clonotype: Its antigen remains undetermined.

The cysteine opens and the phenylalanine closes a CDR3 of 15 amino acids. No DNA was logged. The germline V gene gives CDR1 as MNHNS and CDR2 as SASEGT. Instrument used: Illumina HiSeq 2000. TCR beta cDNA libraries were made by 5'RACE template switching that added a universal primer site and unique molecular identifiers. cDNA synthesis was primed from the TCR beta constant segment and was followed by two successive PCR amplification steps. Under the source paper's analysis protocol: MIGEC was used to demultiplex reads and group the reads by UMI, and MiTCR was used to assemble and quantify clonotypes. To remove erroneous sequences, TCR cDNA sequences were retained only when supported by two or more reads. The tcR package was used for downstream repertoire analysis, and clonotypes were matched across fractions by CDR3 nucleotide sequence plus V segment. VDJmatch was used to annotate antigen specificity against VDJdb, with one amino acid substitution in CDR3 allowed. TCRdb reprocessed the reads and lists each CDR3 protein sequence as a single entry, with no DNA. The V and J calls were determined by TCRdb, not by the authors. The record for this sample contains 300,000 to 450,000 distinct CDR3 sequences. The top ten clones comprise under 6.5% of the sample.

Here is what the overall study found, with its caveats: Whether the expanded NKG2C-expressing T cell clones were specific for HCMV antigens remained unclear. In over 5 donors, the dominant CD3+CD56+NKG2C+ clonotypes were among the top 10 CD8+ clonotypes and accounted for about 1.0-8% of CD8+ T cells. Those dominant clonotypes were again the most abundant among CD3+CD56-NKG2C+ cells in a handful of donors, at about 28.3-65%.

The receptor was derived from a man between 18 and 69 years old in good health. The chain is assembled from TRBV6-1 and TRBJ2-7; as DNA is missing, the TRBD1 call by TCRdb cannot be tested. What was sequenced was blood T cells: a sorted CD56 or NKG2C T cell subset, CD4+ or CD8+ T cells, or bulk PBMC T cells (not recorded which). The CDR3 is CASSDRQGLSYEQYF.